These 30 T cell receptor beta chains share one sample of origin, sequenced in a study of siplizumab effects on memory and regulatory T cells. The repertoire was sequenced with immunoSEQ multiplex PCR; TCRdb's copy has only in-frame clones and lacks some. In the table there are more than 95,000 clones, roughly 93% of which are singletons. Source material: Tregs sorted from blood. The origin of the receptors is a human donor in good health.

The chain's CDR3 is CASSEGGRLNTGELFF. In DNA, the CDR3 is TGTGCCAGCAGCGAGGGAGGGAGACTGAACACCGGGGAGCTGTTTTTT. The chain couples TRBV9 to TRBJ2-2; 7 nucleotides agree with TRBD2. The V and J ends lost 3 bases and 1 base, in that order; junction bases with no gene match: 6. In germline, CDR1 is SGDLS, CDR2 YYNGEE. The CDR3 is made up of 16 amino acids. Full variable domain (missing parts from reference TRBV9 and TRBJ2-2): DSGVTQTPKHLITATGQRVTLRCSPRSGDLSVYWYQQSLDQGLQFLIQYYNGEERAKGNILERFSAQQFPDLHSELNLSSLELGDSALYFCASSEGGRLNTGELFFGEGSRLTVL.

This rearrangement joins TRBV5-8 to TRBJ2-7; TRBD1 agrees at 7 bases. With V trimmed by 0 bases and J by 2 bases, 5 bases remained unmatched. Germline lookup yields CDR1 SGHTS and CDR2 YDEGEE. There are 15 residues in the CDR3. The CDR3 here is CASSLDRGRPYEQYF. The CDR3 DNA sequence: TGTGCCAGCAGCTTGGATAGGGGGCGACCCTACGAGCAGTACTTC.

The V call is TRBV6-1, the J call TRBJ2-2; D is possibly TRBD2 (5 bases). There are 13 residues in the CDR3. The germline V gene has CDR1 MNHNS and CDR2 SASEGT. The V gene lost 6 bases and the J gene lost 6 bases, with 11 bases spanning the gap. The CDR3 region is CASRGPGAGELFF. CDR3 DNA sequence: TGTGCCAGCAGAGGGCCCGGGGCCGGGGAGCTGTTTTTT.

The rearrangement joins TRBV4-1 to TRBJ2-4; no clear D gene. This CDR3 has 12 residues. With 3 bases removed from V and 5 bases from J, the gap between germline ends came to 5 bases. Germline V gives CDR1 MGHRA, CDR2 YSYEKL. The CDR3 DNA reads TGCGCCAGCAGCCACGGTGAAAACATTCAGTACTTC. Amino acid sequence: CASSHGENIQYF.

The rearrangement links TRBV15 to TRBJ2-5; maybe TRBD1 (6 bases). The CDR3 length is 14 residues. Germline loops: CDR1 LNHNV, CDR2 YYDKDF (reference sequence). The V and J ends lost 4 bases and 4 bases respectively, with 13 bases between them. The DNA of the CDR3 is TGTGCCACCAGCACAAGTCGCAGGGGAGAGACCCAGTACTTC. This translates into CATSTSRRGETQYF.

The genes are TRBV5-1 and TRBJ2-7, with no clear D. The CDR3 runs 13 residues. CDR1 and CDR2 from the germline V gene are SGHRS and YFSETQ. V gave up 3 bases and J gave up 0 bases, with 7 bases separating them. The CDR3 bases are TGCGCCAGCAGCTCTCTTAGCTCCTACGAGCAGTACTTC. Its protein product is CASSSLSSYEQYF.

V gene TRBV30 combines with J gene TRBJ1-5, with D tentatively TRBD1 (5 bases). The length of the CDR3 is 16 residues. V lost 0 bases and J lost 2, with 14 bases in between. Germline V gene sequence: CDR1 GTSNPN, CDR2 SVGIG (reference sequence). The CDR3 nucleotides read TGTGCCTGGAGTGTACGGGGCGCAGGCCGCAATCAGCCCCAGCATTTT. The encoded protein is CAWSVRGAGRNQPQHF.

The chain combines TRBV5-1 with TRBJ1-4; 8 nucleotides line up with TRBD1. V was pared by 2 bases and J by 4 bases, with 4 bases of the junction left unmatched. The CDR3 covers 15 residues. Germline assignment: CDR1 SGHRS and CDR2 YFSETQ. This CDR3 reads CASSLGTGINEKLFF. The CDR3 DNA is TGCGCCAGCAGCTTAGGGACAGGAATTAATGAAAAACTGTTTTTT.

The chain has TRBV19 and TRBJ1-2; D is unclear. CDR1 LNHDA and CDR2 SQIVND come from the germline V gene (reference sequence). There are 13 residues in the CDR3. The V gene lost 4 bases and the J gene lost 7 bases, with 13 bases spanning the gap. CDR3 loop: CASSTSIPLGYTF. DNA of the CDR3: TGTGCCAGTAGTACCTCGATACCTCTTGGCTACACCTTC.

The gene calls are TRBV5-1 and TRBJ2-5; 9 bases map to TRBD2. Germline trimming cut 1 base from V and 1 base from J; bases unmatched to any gene: 8. Germline values: CDR1 SGHRS, CDR2 YFSETQ. The length of the CDR3 is 17 residues. CDR3 DNA sequence: TGCGCCAGCAGCTTGCCCCAGCGGGGGGTTCGCCAAGAGACCCAGTACTTC. Amino acids: CASSLPQRGVRQETQYF.

V usage is TRBV10-1 and J usage is TRBJ1-1; possible D gene TRBD1, 6 bases. This CDR3 has 12 residues. Per germline, CDR1 WNHNN and CDR2 SYGVQD (reference sequence). Trimming left V 2 bases short and J 6 bases short, with 7 bases between. CDR3 residues: CASSEGGPEAFF. The DNA for the CDR3 is TGCGCCAGCAGTGAGGGGGGCCCTGAAGCTTTCTTT.

The chain uses TRBV5-5 and TRBJ1-2; a possible D gene is TRBD1 (6 bases). The V and J ends lost 0 bases and 7 bases respectively, with 16 bases between them. The CDR3 loop spans 15 amino acids. Germline V lookup: CDR1 SGHKS, CDR2 YYEKEE (reference sequence). The chain's CDR3 is CASSLVGGRASGYTF. CDR3 DNA sequence: TGTGCCAGCAGCTTGGTAGGGGGTCGGGCTAGTGGCTACACCTTC.

The V call is TRBV2, the J call TRBJ1-5, with 12 bases lining up with TRBD1. Per the germline V gene, CDR1 is SNHLY and CDR2 is FYNNEI. This CDR3 is 15 amino acids long. The V segment lost 7 bases and the J segment 9 bases; nucleotides outside the gene matches: 10. This CDR3 is CASMGDRGLLGPQHF. The CDR3 DNA follows: TGTGCCAGCATGGGGGACAGGGGGCTCCTGGGGCCCCAGCATTTT.

Comments on this clone: One end of the junction does not line up with germline, which may come from a read error. The rearrangement joins TRBV27 to TRBJ2-7, with a possible D match to TRBD1 (6 bases). CDR1 and CDR2 from the germline V gene are MNHEY and SMNVEV (reference sequence). This CDR3 is built from 14 residues. The CDR3 sequence is CASSLRDKNYVQYF. DNA of the CDR3: TGTGCCAGCAGTTTGAGGGACAAGAACTACGTGCAGTACTTC.

The chain links TRBV5-1 to TRBJ1-6; TRBD1 matches 7 bases. This CDR3 comprises 14 residues. The V gene end was trimmed by 4 bases and the J gene end by 7 bases; junction bases not matched to a gene: 5. Germline V lookup: CDR1 SGHRS, CDR2 YFSETQ. CDR3 in DNA: TGCGCCAGCAGCGTCACAGGGGTCAATTCACCCCTCCACTTT. Translated: CASSVTGVNSPLHF.

This rearrangement joins TRBV7-9 to TRBJ2-5; possibly TRBD1 or TRBD2 for D (6 bases each). CDR1 is SEHNR, CDR2 FQNEAQ, per germline (reference sequence). This CDR3 has 14 residues. Between the trimmed V and J ends, which lost 1 base and 4 bases, there was a span of 10 bases. CDR3 bases: TGTGCCAGCAGCTTAGTAGGGGGGCCAGAGACCCAGTACTTC. This translates into CASSLVGGPETQYF.

V usage is TRBV5-1 and J usage is TRBJ2-5; D might be TRBD2 (6 bases). The CDR3 is 15 amino acids. The germline V gene encodes CDR1 SGHRS and CDR2 YFSETQ. The V end was cut by 3 bases, the J end by 4 bases, with 16 bases between. The CDR3 DNA reads TGCGCCAGCAGCTCCTTAGCGGTGCCGTCAGAGACCCAGTACTTC. Translating it yields CASSSLAVPSETQYF.

This clone appeared once. The V gene is TRBV5-5, the J gene TRBJ2-2, with 7 bases aligning to TRBD2. V shed 4 bases, J shed 7 bases, and the junction held 13 bases outside the gene matches. CDR3 length: 16 residues. Germline CDR1 and CDR2: SGHKS and YYEKEE (reference sequence). CDR3 in DNA: TGTGCCAGCAGCGATTGGACTAGGGGACGTGACGGGGAGCTGTTTTTT. Translated, it gives CASSDWTRGRDGELFF.

This clone was recorded a few times. The rearrangement uses TRBV5-1 and TRBJ1-6, with D perhaps matching TRBD1 (6 bases). The CDR3 totals 16 residues. Germline CDR1 SGHRS, CDR2 YFSETQ. The V gene lost 7 bases and the J gene lost 1 base, with 15 bases spanning the gap. In nucleotides, the CDR3 is TGCGCCAGCTGGGAGGGGGGGCTGTCCTATAATTCACCCCTCCACTTT. Translated: CASWEGGLSYNSPLHF.

V is TRBV20-1 and J is TRBJ1-2; D unresolved. The CDR3 covers 11 residues. Germline lookup yields CDR1 DFQATT and CDR2 SNEGSKA (reference sequence). The CDR3 spells CAPHSNYGYTF. For the CDR3, the DNA is TGCGCGCCCCATTCTAACTATGGCTACACCTTC.

This clone appeared a single time. The chain carries TRBV6-1 and TRBJ1-2; 9 positions match TRBD1. CDR3 size: 15 residues. After removal of 6 bases from V and 4 bases from J, the junction contained 9 bases not matched to a gene. CDR1 is MNHNS, CDR2 SASEGT, per germline. The CDR3 sequence is CASSPGTGTPYGYTF. CDR3 DNA: TGTGCCAGCAGCCCAGGGACAGGGACTCCCTATGGCTACACCTTC.

The chain is built from TRBV5-4 and TRBJ2-3; possibly TRBD2 for D (7 bases). The CDR3 covers 15 residues. V was shortened by 4 bases and J by 5 bases, with 17 bases between the two germline ends. CDR1 and CDR2 (germline): SGHNT, YYREEE (reference sequence). The CDR3 is CASSPTGGQVDTQYF. The CDR3 DNA reads TGTGCCAGCAGCCCCACCGGGGGGCAGGTAGATACGCAGTATTTT.

The J gene is TRBJ2-3, the V gene TRBV6-1; D may correspond to TRBD1 or TRBD2 (5 bases each). Germline V CDR1 and CDR2: MNHNS, SASEGT. This CDR3 contains 15 residues. The V gene lost 0 bases and the J gene lost 0 bases, with 7 bases spanning the gap. CDR3 coding DNA: TGTGCCAGCAGTGAAGCGGGACGTAGCACAGATACGCAGTATTTT. Protein: CASSEAGRSTDTQYF.

This chain links TRBV5-4 with TRBJ1-2; D is unresolved. CDR1 and CDR2 from the germline V gene are SGHNT and YYREEE (reference sequence). V was pared by 4 bases and J by 4 bases, with 14 bases between. There are 14 residues in the CDR3. CDR3 residues: CASSGGLMAYGYTF. The CDR3 DNA sequence: TGTGCCAGCAGCGGAGGGTTGATGGCCTATGGCTACACCTTC.

The rearrangement joins TRBV5-1 to TRBJ2-2, with TRBD2 identical over 9 bases. CDR1 SGHRS and CDR2 YFSETQ come from the germline V gene. This CDR3 has 16 residues. Trimming cost V 6 bases and J 2 bases; bases outside gene matches: 8. The chain's CDR3 is CASKRLAGVNTGELFF. The CDR3 bases are TGCGCCAGCAAACGATTAGCGGGGGTTAACACCGGGGAGCTGTTTTTT.

The table lists this clone with a count of one. The V and J genes are TRBV5-4 and TRBJ2-7, with unresolved D. The CDR3 covers 14 residues. The V and J ends lost 0 bases and 0 bases respectively, with 7 bases between them. Germline CDR1 and CDR2: SGHNT and YYREEE (reference sequence). CDR3 sequence: CASSLGLDSYEQYF. The CDR3 DNA reads TGTGCCAGCAGCTTGGGACTCGACTCCTACGAGCAGTACTTC.

The genes are TRBV7-8 and TRBJ2-4; D not certain. V gave up 5 bases and J gave up 12 bases, with 17 bases separating them. This CDR3 spans 13 amino acids. Germline-derived CDR1 and CDR2 are SGHVS and FQNEAQ. CDR3 DNA sequence: TGTGCCAGCAGCAACCCACCCCTGACAACTCAGTACTTC. Translated: CASSNPPLTTQYF.

This clone was seen a single time. The chain carries TRBV19 and TRBJ2-1; TRBD2 matches at 9 bases. The CDR3 is made up of 16 amino acids. V dropped 1 base and J dropped 8; count of bases not matched to a gene: 9. The germline CDR1 and CDR2 sequences are LNHDA and SQIVND (reference sequence). CDR3 residues: CASSIVGSGSLDEQFF. The CDR3 DNA follows: TGTGCCAGTAGTATAGTAGGTAGCGGGAGTTTGGATGAGCAGTTCTTC.

V and J are TRBV27 and TRBJ1-1; possibly TRBD1 for D (5 bases). V dropped 5 bases and J dropped 8 bases, with 21 bases sitting between them. The CDR3 is 15 residues long. CDR1 and CDR2 (germline): MNHEY, SMNVEV (reference sequence). In nucleotides, the CDR3 is TGTGCCAGCAGTACCAGACAGAGGGGAACACTAGAAGCTTTCTTT. Translated, it gives CASSTRQRGTLEAFF.

This clone occurred a few times. The CDR3 loop reads CASVQGLGGLNYGYTF. CDR3 sequence (DNA): TGTGCCAGCGTACAGGGCCTCGGCGGGTTAAACTATGGCTACACCTTC. The chain joins TRBV2 to TRBJ1-2, with D perhaps TRBD1 (6 bases). In germline, CDR1 is SNHLY, CDR2 FYNNEI. This CDR3 region has 16 residues. V lost 8 bases to trimming and J lost 2 bases, with 21 bases between them.